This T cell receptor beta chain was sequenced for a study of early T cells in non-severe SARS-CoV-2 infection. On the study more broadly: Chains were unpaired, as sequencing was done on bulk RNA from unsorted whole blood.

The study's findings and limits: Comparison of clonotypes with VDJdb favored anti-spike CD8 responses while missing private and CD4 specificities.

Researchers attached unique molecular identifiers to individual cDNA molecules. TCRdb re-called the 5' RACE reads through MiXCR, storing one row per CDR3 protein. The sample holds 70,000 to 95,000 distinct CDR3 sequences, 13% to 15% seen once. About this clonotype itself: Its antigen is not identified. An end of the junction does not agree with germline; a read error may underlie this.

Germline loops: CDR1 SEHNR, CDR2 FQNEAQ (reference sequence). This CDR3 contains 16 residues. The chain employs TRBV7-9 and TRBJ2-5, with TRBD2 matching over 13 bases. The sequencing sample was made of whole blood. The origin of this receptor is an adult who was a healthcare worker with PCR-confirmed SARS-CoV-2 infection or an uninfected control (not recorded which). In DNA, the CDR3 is TGTGCCAGCAGCATCGGGACTAGCGGGGCCCAAGAGACCCAATACTTC. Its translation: CASSIGTSGAQETQYF.